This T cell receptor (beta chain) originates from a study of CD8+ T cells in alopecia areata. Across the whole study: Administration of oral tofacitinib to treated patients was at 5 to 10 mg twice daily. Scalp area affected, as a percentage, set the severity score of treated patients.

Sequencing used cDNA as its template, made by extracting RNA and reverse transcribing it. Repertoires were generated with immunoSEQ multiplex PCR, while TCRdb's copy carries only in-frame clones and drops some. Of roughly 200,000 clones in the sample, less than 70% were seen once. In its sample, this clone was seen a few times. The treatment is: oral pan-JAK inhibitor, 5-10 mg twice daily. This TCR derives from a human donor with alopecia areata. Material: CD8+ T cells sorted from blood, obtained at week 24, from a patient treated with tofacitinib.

CDR3 sequence reads: CASGWPGTGVTGELFF. The CDR3, as DNA: TGTGCTAGTGGTTGGCCGGGGACAGGGGTCACCGGGGAGCTGTTTTTT. V gene TRBV12-5 combines with J gene TRBJ2-2, with 10 bases fitting TRBD1. Germline V CDR1 and CDR2: LGHNT, FRNRAP. V shed 4 bases and J 4 bases; nucleotides not matched to a gene: 6. The CDR3 is 16 amino acids.